This is a list of T cell receptor beta chains from one sample in a study of cytomegalovirus exposure and HLA in healthy donors. Libraries were prepared by immunoSEQ multiplex PCR; TCRdb keeps only in-frame clonotypes and omits some of them. In the table there are about 180,000 clones, 80% of which are singletons. Sequences were obtained from PBMCs. Receptor source: a man aged 30 to 39 in good health and CMV-seropositive. Both conserved end residues are part of each CDR3. D genes are given only for firm matches. Size is omitted from some rows. Given values are once, few, many or a class for expanded clones.

clone size	D gene	V gene	J gene	CDR3 protein	CDR3 DNA
NA	NA	TRBV27	TRBJ2-5	CASSPLQYQETQYF	TGTGCCAGCAGTCCCCTCCAGTACCAAGAGACCCAGTACTTC
NA	NA	TRBV5-4	TRBJ2-7	CASSRDFGSYEQYF	TGTGCCAGCAGCCGGGACTTTGGCTCCTACGAGCAGTACTTT
NA	NA	TRBV6-6	TRBJ1-2	CASSYLSYEDYGYTF	TGTGCCAGCAGTTACCTGTCCTACGAGGACTATGGCTACACCTTC
once	NA	TRBV19	TRBJ1-5	CASSEGAEDQPQHF	TGTGCCAGTAGTGAAGGGGCGGAAGATCAGCCCCAGCATTTT
NA	NA	TRBV4-3	TRBJ2-7	CASSRSLGGLGSYEQYF	TGCGCCAGCAGCCGATCCTTAGGGGGTTTAGGCTCCTACGAGCAGTACTTC
NA	TRBD1	TRBV7-2	TRBJ1-2	CASRAGGGYGYTF	TGTGCCAGCCGAGCAGGGGGCGGCTATGGCTACACCTTC
NA	NA	TRBV18	TRBJ1-5	CASSPSQVQPQHF	TGTGCCAGCTCACCATCCCAGGTTCAGCCCCAGCATTTT
few	NA	TRBV5-4	TRBJ1-1	CASSSGILDTEAFF	TGTGCCAGCAGCAGCGGTATACTAGACACTGAAGCTTTCTTT
NA	NA	TRBV19	TRBJ1-1	CASSIDYRQLNTEAFF	TGTGCCAGTAGTATAGATTATCGACAGTTAAACACTGAAGCTTTCTTT
NA	NA	TRBV6-1	TRBJ2-7	CASTAREAQYF	TGTGCCAGCACGGCTAGGGAGGCGCAGTACTTC
NA	NA	TRBV2	TRBJ1-2	CASIPSLINYGYTF	TGTGCCAGCATCCCTAGCCTAATTAACTATGGCTACACCTTC
NA	TRBD1	TRBV2	TRBJ1-3	CASSEGTGDWDTIYF	TGTGCCAGCAGTGAAGGGACAGGGGACTGGGACACCATATATTTT
NA	NA	TRBV11-3	TRBJ2-7	CASSPLPKTEQYF	TGTGCCAGCAGCCCACTCCCCAAAACGGAGCAGTACTTC
NA	TRBD1	TRBV11-2	TRBJ2-3	CASSQGQGLVSDTQYF	TGTGCCAGCAGCCAGGGACAGGGGTTGGTTTCAGATACGCAGTATTTT
NA	NA	TRBV4-1	TRBJ2-7	CASSQVWAGSGYEQYF	TGCGCCAGCAGCCAAGTTTGGGCAGGGTCTGGCTACGAGCAGTACTTC
NA	NA	TRBV5-6	TRBJ1-1	CASSTGDPAEAFF	TGTGCCAGCAGCACCGGTGATCCCGCTGAAGCTTTCTTT
once	NA	TRBV5-1	TRBJ2-7	CASGQGTLISYEQYF	TGCGCCAGCGGCCAAGGGACTTTAATTTCCTACGAGCAGTACTTC
NA	TRBD2	TRBV27	TRBJ2-3	CASSSLAGRSTDTQYF	TGTGCCAGCAGTTCCCTAGCGGGGAGAAGCACAGATACGCAGTATTTT
NA	TRBD1	TRBV6-5	TRBJ1-2	CASSPQGGAGGYTF	TGTGCCAGCAGTCCCCAAGGGGGCGCTGGGGGCTACACCTTC
NA	TRBD2	TRBV11-3	TRBJ2-3	CASSLGLAGSTDTQYF	TGTGCCAGCAGCTTGGGACTAGCGGGAAGCACAGATACGCAGTATTTT
NA	NA	TRBV28	TRBJ2-5	CASHSGLQETQYF	TGTGCCAGCCACTCGGGACTCCAAGAGACCCAGTACTTC
NA	NA	TRBV15	TRBJ2-5	CATSRDWRETQYF	TGTGCCACCAGCAGAGATTGGCGGGAGACCCAGTACTTC
NA	NA	TRBV30	TRBJ2-5	CAWSAVETQYF	TGTGCCTGGAGTGCCGTTGAGACCCAGTACTTC
once	TRBD1	TRBV6-5	TRBJ2-7	CASSKPGQISYEQYF	TGTGCCAGCAGTAAACCGGGACAGATATCCTACGAGCAGTACTTC
NA	TRBD1	TRBV15	TRBJ1-5	CATGRDLPRGHNQPQHF	TGTGCCACCGGCAGGGACCTTCCTAGGGGGCACAATCAGCCCCAGCATTTT
NA	NA	TRBV6-7	TRBJ1-2	CASSYSSSGNGYTF	TGTGCCAGCAGTTACTCGAGCTCGGGGAATGGCTACACCTTC
NA	TRBD2	TRBV19	TRBJ2-5	CASSGLAGGYQETQYF	TGTGCCAGTAGTGGCCTAGCGGGAGGGTATCAAGAGACCCAGTACTTC
NA	NA	TRBV2	TRBJ1-2	CASTEQENYGYTF	TGTGCCAGCACCGAACAAGAAAACTATGGCTACACCTTC
NA	TRBD2	TRBV2	TRBJ2-4	CASSGSGLAFF	TGTGCCAGCAGTGGGTCGGGACTAGCCTTCTTC
NA	TRBD2	TRBV6-6	TRBJ2-1	CASSFTSGDEQFF	TGTGCCAGCAGTTTTACTAGCGGCGATGAGCAGTTCTTC
NA	NA	TRBV18	TRBJ1-4	CASSGGSEKLFF	TGTGCCAGCTCAGGCGGCAGCGAAAAACTGTTTTTT
NA	TRBD2	TRBV7-9	TRBJ2-3	CASSKPGGDTQYF	TGTGCCAGCAGCAAACCGGGAGGGGATACGCAGTATTTT
NA	TRBD1	TRBV6-5	TRBJ2-7	CASTLTPTGGYEQYF	TGTGCCAGCACCCTCACCCCCACAGGGGGATACGAGCAGTACTTC
NA	NA	TRBV14	TRBJ1-2	CASSQDRLIGYTF	TGTGCCAGCAGCCAAGACAGGCTCATCGGCTACACCTTC
NA	TRBD1	TRBV4-2	TRBJ1-5	CASSQGWDREDQPQHF	TGTGCCAGCAGCCAAGGGTGGGACAGGGAGGATCAGCCCCAGCATTTT
NA	NA	TRBV9	TRBJ2-1	CASSVGGRGNEQFF	TGTGCCAGCAGCGTAGGGGGTAGGGGCAATGAGCAGTTCTTC
few	TRBD1	TRBV6-5	TRBJ1-6	CASRLQGARDSPLHF	TGTGCCAGCAGACTACAGGGGGCGAGGGATTCACCCCTCCACTTT
NA	NA	TRBV6-5	TRBJ1-2	CASSRRTADGYTF	TGTGCCAGCAGTCGCCGGACAGCGGATGGCTACACCTTC
NA	NA	TRBV7-9	TRBJ2-3	CASSLTATDTQYF	TGTGCCAGCAGCTTAACAGCTACAGATACGCAGTATTTT
few	TRBD2	TRBV6-1	TRBJ2-7	CASSQLAARDEQYF	TGTGCCAGCAGTCAACTAGCGGCCAGGGACGAGCAGTACTTC
NA	TRBD2	TRBV15	TRBJ2-3	CATSREVASGVTDTQYF	TGTGCCACCAGCAGAGAAGTAGCTAGCGGGGTCACAGATACGCAGTATTTT
NA	NA	TRBV28	TRBJ1-5	CASSPTNSPNQPQHF	TGTGCCAGCAGCCCAACAAACAGCCCCAATCAGCCCCAGCATTTT
NA	TRBD1	TRBV7-2	TRBJ1-4	CASSLAGQGREKLFF	TGTGCCAGCAGCTTGGCGGGACAGGGAAGGGAAAAACTGTTTTTT
once	NA	TRBV19	TRBJ1-4	CASSISATNEKLFF	TGTGCCAGTAGTATTTCAGCAACTAATGAAAAACTGTTTTTT
once	TRBD1	TRBV11-3	TRBJ1-3	CASSSLFHGQGGNTIYF	TGTGCCAGCAGCTCCTTATTTCATGGACAGGGAGGAAACACCATATATTTT
once	NA	TRBV4-1	TRBJ1-4	CASSQDAPDGGEKLFF	TGCGCCAGCAGCCAAGATGCCCCCGACGGCGGAGAAAAACTGTTTTTT
NA	NA	TRBV6-1	TRBJ1-1	CASSRERGTEAFF	TGTGCCAGCAGTAGAGAAAGGGGTACTGAAGCTTTCTTT
NA	NA	TRBV7-9	TRBJ1-6	CSSSYGTLIDIYNSPLHF	TGTTCCAGCAGCTACGGGACACTGATTGACATCTATAATTCACCCCTCCACTTT
NA	TRBD2	TRBV27	TRBJ2-3	CASSPTSVTDTQYF	TGTGCCAGTTCCCCGACTAGCGTAACAGATACGCAGTATTTT
NA	TRBD2	TRBV27	TRBJ2-1	CASSLIAGGPLEQFF	TGTGCCAGCAGTTTAATAGCGGGGGGGCCTCTAGAGCAGTTCTTC
NA	TRBD1	TRBV6-1	TRBJ1-4	CASSEDRGLGEKLFF	TGTGCCAGCAGTGAAGACAGGGGGCTCGGTGAAAAACTGTTTTTT
NA	NA	TRBV7-2	TRBJ2-1	CASSLIPGGDQFF	TGTGCCAGCAGCCTGATTCCGGGGGGCGATCAGTTCTTC
NA	NA	TRBV7-9	TRBJ1-1	CASVGKVRLAFF	TGTGCCAGCGTCGGGAAGGTCCGTTTAGCTTTCTTT
few	NA	TRBV5-4	TRBJ2-5	CAERQPPSETQYF	TGTGCCGAAAGACAGCCTCCCTCAGAGACCCAGTACTTC
NA	NA	TRBV6-1	TRBJ2-4	CASSEGPGVIQYF	TGTGCCAGCAGTGAGGGCCCTGGCGTCATTCAGTACTTC
NA	TRBD2	TRBV19	TRBJ2-3	CASGTSGGAGTQYF	TGTGCCAGTGGGACTAGCGGGGGAGCGGGTACGCAGTATTTT
NA	TRBD2	TRBV5-4	TRBJ2-1	CASSPRLAGGLWNEQFF	TGTGCCAGCAGCCCGAGACTAGCGGGAGGATTGTGGAATGAGCAGTTCTTC